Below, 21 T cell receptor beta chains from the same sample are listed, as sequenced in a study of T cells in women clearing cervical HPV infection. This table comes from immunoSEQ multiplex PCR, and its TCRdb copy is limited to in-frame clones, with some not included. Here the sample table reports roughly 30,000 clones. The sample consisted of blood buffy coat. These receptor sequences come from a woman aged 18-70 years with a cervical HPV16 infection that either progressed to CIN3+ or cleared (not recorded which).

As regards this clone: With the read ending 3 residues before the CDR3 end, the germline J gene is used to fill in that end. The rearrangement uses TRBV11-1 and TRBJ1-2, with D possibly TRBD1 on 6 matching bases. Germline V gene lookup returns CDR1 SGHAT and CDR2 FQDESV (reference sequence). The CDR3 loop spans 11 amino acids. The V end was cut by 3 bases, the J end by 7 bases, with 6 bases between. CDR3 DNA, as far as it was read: TGTGCCAGCAGCTTCAGGGGTGGC. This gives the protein CASSFRGG. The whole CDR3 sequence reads CASSFRGGYTF.

Partial CDR3 DNA: TGCGCCAGCAGCCCGAGTGGGACTAGCGGGAGTTCTAGCACAGATACG. Its protein is CASSPSGTSGSSSTDT. The whole CDR3 is CASSPSGTSGSSSTDTQYF. The V and J genes are TRBV5-1 and TRBJ2-3, with TRBD2 matching 14 bases. Coverage ceases 3 residues before the CDR3 finishes, and the germline J gene fills in the end. The CDR3 is 19 amino acids. The V gene end was trimmed by 4 bases and the J gene end by 0 bases; junction bases not matched to a gene: 10. Germline-derived CDR1 and CDR2 are SGHRS and YFSETQ.

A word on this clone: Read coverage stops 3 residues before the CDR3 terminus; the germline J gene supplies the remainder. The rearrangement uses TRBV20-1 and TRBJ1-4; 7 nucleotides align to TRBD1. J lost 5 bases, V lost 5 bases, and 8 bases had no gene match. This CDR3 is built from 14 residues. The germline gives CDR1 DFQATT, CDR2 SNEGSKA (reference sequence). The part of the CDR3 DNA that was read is TGCAGTGCTGATTCGGGACAGCTCAATGAAAAA. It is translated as CSADSGQLNEK. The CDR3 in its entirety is CSADSGQLNEKLFF.

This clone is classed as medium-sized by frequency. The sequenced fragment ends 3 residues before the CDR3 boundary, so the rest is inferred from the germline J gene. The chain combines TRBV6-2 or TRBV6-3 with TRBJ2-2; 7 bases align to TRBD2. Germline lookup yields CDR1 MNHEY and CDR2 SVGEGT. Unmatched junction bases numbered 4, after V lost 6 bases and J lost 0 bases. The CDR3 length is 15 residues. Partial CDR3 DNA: TGTGCCAGCAGCAAACTAGCGACGAACACCGGGGAG. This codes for CASSKLATNTGE. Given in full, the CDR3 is CASSKLATNTGELFF.

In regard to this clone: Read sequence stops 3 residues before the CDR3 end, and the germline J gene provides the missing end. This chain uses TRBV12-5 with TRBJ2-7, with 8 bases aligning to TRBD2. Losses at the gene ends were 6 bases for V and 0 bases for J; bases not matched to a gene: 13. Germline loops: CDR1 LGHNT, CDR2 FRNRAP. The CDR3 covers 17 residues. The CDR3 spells CASGRGGAFRSSYEQYF. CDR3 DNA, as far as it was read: TGTGCTAGTGGCCGGGGGGGGGCTTTTCGAAGCTCCTACGAG.

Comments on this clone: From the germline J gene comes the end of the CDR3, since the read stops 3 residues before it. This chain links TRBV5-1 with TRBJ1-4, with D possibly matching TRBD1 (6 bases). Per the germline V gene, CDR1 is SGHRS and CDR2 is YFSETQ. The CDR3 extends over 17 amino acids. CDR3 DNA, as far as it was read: TGCGCCAGCAGCCCGGACAGCCCCGGCTCTGGGGCCAACGTA. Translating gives CASSPDSPGSGANV. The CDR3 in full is CASSPDSPGSGANVLFF.

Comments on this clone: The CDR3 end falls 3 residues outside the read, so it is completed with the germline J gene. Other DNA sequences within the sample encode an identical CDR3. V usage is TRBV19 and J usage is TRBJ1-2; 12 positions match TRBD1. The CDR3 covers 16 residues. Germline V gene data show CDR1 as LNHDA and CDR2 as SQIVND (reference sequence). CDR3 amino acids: CASNQRGTGGHSGYTF. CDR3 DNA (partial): TGTGCCAGTAACCAACGAGGGACAGGGGGCCATTCCGGA.

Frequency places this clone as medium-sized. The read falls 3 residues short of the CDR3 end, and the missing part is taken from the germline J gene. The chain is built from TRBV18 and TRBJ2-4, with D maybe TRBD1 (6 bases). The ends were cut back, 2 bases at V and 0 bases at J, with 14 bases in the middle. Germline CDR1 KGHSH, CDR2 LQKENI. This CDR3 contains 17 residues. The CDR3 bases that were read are TGTGCCAGCTCACCATTTGGGGGCGAACTAGCCAAAAACATT. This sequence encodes CASSPFGGELAKNI. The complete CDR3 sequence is CASSPFGGELAKNIQYF. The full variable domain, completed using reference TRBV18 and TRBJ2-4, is NAGVMQNPRHLVRRRGQEARLRCSPMKGHSHVYWYRQLPEEGLKFMVYLQKENIIDESGMPKERFSAEFPKEGPSILRIQQVVRGDSAAYFCASSPFGGELAKNIQYFGAGTRLSVL.

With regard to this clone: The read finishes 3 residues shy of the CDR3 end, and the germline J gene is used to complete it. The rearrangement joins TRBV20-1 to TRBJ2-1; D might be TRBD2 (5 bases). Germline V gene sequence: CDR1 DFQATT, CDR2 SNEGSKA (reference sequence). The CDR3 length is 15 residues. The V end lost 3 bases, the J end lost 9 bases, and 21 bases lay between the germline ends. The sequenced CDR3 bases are TGCAGTGCTAGGGTGCTAGCAAGGACTCCCATTGAG. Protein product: CSARVLARTPIE. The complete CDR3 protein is CSARVLARTPIEQFF.

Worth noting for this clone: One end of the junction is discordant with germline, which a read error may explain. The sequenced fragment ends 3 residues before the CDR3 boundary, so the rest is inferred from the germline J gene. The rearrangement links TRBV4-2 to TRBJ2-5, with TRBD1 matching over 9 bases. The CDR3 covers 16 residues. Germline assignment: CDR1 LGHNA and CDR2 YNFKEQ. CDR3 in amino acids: CASSQDFGGTGETQYF. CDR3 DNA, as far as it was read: TGCGCCAGCAGCCAAGATTTCGGGGGGACAGGGGAGACC.

CDR3 amino acids: CSAVRDLTNEQFF. Incomplete CDR3 DNA: TGCAGTGCTGTCCGGGACTTAACAAATGAG. The V call is TRBV20-1, the J call TRBJ2-1; D might be TRBD2 (6 bases). The CDR3 is cut off 3 residues early in the read; its end comes from the germline J gene. The CDR3 spans 13 residues. The V gene lost 5 bases and the J gene lost 7 bases, with 15 bases spanning the gap. CDR1 is DFQATT, CDR2 SNEGSKA, per germline (reference sequence).

CDR3 DNA, as far as it was read: TGTGCCAGCAGTTACGACAGGGACCAGCCC. Protein product: CASSYDRDQP. The full CDR3 is CASSYDRDQPQHF. J is TRBJ1-5 and V is TRBV7-6, with 7 bases fitting TRBD1. The CDR3 end is not reached by the read, which stops 3 residues before it; the germline J gene fills it in. CDR1 is SGHVS, CDR2 FNYEAQ, per germline. The CDR3 runs 13 residues. V lost 6 bases and J lost 7; bases outside the gene matches: 6.

Incomplete CDR3 DNA: TGTGCCAGCAGCGCCGGGACAGGGAGCTCCTACGAG. The encoded protein is CASSAGTGSSYE. The full CDR3 sequence reads CASSAGTGSSYEQYF. V is TRBV6-4 and J is TRBJ2-7; TRBD1 matches at 9 bases. Read sequence stops 3 residues before the CDR3 end, and the germline J gene provides the missing end. The length of the CDR3 is 15 residues. Per the germline V gene, CDR1 is MRHNA and CDR2 is SNTAGT. V lost 6 bases and J lost 0; bases outside the gene matches: 6.

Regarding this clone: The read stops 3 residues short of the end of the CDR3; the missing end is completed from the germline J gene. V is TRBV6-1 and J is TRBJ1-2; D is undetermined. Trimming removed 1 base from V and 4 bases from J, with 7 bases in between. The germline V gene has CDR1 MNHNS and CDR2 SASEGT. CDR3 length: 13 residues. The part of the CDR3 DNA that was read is TGTGCCAGCAGTGAAGAGGGCAGCTATGGC. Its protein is CASSEEGSYG. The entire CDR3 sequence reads CASSEEGSYGYTF.

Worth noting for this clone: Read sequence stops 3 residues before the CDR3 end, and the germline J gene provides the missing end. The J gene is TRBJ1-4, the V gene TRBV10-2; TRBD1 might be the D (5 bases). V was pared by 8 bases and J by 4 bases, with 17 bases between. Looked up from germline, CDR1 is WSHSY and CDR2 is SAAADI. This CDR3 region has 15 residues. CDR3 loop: CASSRGAVRNEKLFF. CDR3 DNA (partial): TGCGCCAGCTCCCGTGGGGCAGTTCGTAATGAAAAA.

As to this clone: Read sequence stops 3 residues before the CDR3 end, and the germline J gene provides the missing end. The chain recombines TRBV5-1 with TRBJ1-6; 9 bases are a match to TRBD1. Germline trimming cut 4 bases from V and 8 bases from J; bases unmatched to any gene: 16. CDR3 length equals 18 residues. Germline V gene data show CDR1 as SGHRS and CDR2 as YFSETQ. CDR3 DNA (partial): TGCGCCAGCAGCCCCCTGTCCCCGACAGGGGGTAATCATTCACCC. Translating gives CASSPLSPTGGNHSP. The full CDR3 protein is CASSPLSPTGGNHSPLHF.

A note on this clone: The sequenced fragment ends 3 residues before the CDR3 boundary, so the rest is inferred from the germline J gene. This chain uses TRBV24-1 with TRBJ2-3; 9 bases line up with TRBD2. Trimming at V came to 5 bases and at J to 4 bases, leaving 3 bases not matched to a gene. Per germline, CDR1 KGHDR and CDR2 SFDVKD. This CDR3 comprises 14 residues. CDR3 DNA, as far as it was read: TGTGCCACCAGTGGCGGGGGGGCCCCAGATACG. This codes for CATSGGGAPDT. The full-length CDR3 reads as CATSGGGAPDTQYF.

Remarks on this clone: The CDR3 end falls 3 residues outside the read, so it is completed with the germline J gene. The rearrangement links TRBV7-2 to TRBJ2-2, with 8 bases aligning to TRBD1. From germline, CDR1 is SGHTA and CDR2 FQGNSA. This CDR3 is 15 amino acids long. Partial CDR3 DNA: TGTGCCAGCAGTCCACGGACAGGGCAAAATTCACCG. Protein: CASSPRTGQNSP. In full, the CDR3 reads CASSPRTGQNSPLFF.

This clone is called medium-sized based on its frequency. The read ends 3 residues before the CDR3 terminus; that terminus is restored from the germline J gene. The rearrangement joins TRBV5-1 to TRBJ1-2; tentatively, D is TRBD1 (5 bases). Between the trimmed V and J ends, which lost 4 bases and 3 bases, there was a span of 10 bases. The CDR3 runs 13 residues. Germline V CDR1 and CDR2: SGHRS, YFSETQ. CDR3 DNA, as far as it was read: TGCGCCAGCAGCCCAGGACACCACTATGGC. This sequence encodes CASSPGHHYG. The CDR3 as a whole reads CASSPGHHYGYTF. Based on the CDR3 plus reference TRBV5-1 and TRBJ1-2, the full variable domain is KAGVTQTPRYLIKTRGQQVTLSCSPISGHRSVSWYQQTPGQGLQFLFEYFSETQRNKGNFPGRFSGRQFSNSRSEMNVSTLELGDSALYLCASSPGHHYGYTFGSGTRLTVV.

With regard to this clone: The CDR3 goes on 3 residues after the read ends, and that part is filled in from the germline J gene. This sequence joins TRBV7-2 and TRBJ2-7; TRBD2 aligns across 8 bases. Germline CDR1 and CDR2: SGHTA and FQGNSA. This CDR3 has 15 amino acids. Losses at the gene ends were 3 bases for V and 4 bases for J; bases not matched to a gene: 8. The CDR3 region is CASSFAGGGVYEQYF. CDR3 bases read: TGTGCCAGCAGCTTTGCGGGGGGAGGGGTGTACGAG.

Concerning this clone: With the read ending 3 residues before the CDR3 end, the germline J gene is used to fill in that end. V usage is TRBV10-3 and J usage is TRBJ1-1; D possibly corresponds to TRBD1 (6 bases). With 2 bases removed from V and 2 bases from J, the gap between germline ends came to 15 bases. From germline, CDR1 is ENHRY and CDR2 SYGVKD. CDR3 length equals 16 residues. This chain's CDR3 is CAISERVPDSNTEAFF. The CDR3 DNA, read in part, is TGTGCCATCAGTGAGCGAGTTCCGGACAGCAACACTGAA.